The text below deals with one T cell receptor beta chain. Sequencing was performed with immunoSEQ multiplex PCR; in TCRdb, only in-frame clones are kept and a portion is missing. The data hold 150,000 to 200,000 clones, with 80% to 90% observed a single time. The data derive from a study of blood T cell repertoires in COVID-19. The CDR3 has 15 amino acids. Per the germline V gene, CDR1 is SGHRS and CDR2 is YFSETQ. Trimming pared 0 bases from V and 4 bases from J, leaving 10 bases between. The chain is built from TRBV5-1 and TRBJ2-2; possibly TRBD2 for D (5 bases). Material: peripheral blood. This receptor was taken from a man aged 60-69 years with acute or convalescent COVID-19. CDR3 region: CASSLAGKSTGELFF. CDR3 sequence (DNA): TGCGCCAGCAGCTTGGCGGGGAAGAGCACCGGGGAGCTGTTTTTT.